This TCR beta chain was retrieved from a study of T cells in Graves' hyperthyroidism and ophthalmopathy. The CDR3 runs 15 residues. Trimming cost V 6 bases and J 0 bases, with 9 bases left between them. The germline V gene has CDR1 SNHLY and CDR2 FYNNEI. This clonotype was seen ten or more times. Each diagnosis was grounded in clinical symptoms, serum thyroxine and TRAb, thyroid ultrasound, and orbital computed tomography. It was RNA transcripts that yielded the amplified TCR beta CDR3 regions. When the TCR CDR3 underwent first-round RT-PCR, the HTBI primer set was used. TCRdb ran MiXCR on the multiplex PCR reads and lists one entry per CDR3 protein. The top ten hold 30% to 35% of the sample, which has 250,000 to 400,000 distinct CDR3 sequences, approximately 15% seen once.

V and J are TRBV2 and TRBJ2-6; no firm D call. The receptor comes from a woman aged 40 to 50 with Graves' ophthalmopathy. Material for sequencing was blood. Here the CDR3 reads CASSRQSSGANVLTF. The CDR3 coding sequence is TGTGCCAGCAGCAGGCAGAGCTCTGGGGCCAACGTCCTGACTTTC.